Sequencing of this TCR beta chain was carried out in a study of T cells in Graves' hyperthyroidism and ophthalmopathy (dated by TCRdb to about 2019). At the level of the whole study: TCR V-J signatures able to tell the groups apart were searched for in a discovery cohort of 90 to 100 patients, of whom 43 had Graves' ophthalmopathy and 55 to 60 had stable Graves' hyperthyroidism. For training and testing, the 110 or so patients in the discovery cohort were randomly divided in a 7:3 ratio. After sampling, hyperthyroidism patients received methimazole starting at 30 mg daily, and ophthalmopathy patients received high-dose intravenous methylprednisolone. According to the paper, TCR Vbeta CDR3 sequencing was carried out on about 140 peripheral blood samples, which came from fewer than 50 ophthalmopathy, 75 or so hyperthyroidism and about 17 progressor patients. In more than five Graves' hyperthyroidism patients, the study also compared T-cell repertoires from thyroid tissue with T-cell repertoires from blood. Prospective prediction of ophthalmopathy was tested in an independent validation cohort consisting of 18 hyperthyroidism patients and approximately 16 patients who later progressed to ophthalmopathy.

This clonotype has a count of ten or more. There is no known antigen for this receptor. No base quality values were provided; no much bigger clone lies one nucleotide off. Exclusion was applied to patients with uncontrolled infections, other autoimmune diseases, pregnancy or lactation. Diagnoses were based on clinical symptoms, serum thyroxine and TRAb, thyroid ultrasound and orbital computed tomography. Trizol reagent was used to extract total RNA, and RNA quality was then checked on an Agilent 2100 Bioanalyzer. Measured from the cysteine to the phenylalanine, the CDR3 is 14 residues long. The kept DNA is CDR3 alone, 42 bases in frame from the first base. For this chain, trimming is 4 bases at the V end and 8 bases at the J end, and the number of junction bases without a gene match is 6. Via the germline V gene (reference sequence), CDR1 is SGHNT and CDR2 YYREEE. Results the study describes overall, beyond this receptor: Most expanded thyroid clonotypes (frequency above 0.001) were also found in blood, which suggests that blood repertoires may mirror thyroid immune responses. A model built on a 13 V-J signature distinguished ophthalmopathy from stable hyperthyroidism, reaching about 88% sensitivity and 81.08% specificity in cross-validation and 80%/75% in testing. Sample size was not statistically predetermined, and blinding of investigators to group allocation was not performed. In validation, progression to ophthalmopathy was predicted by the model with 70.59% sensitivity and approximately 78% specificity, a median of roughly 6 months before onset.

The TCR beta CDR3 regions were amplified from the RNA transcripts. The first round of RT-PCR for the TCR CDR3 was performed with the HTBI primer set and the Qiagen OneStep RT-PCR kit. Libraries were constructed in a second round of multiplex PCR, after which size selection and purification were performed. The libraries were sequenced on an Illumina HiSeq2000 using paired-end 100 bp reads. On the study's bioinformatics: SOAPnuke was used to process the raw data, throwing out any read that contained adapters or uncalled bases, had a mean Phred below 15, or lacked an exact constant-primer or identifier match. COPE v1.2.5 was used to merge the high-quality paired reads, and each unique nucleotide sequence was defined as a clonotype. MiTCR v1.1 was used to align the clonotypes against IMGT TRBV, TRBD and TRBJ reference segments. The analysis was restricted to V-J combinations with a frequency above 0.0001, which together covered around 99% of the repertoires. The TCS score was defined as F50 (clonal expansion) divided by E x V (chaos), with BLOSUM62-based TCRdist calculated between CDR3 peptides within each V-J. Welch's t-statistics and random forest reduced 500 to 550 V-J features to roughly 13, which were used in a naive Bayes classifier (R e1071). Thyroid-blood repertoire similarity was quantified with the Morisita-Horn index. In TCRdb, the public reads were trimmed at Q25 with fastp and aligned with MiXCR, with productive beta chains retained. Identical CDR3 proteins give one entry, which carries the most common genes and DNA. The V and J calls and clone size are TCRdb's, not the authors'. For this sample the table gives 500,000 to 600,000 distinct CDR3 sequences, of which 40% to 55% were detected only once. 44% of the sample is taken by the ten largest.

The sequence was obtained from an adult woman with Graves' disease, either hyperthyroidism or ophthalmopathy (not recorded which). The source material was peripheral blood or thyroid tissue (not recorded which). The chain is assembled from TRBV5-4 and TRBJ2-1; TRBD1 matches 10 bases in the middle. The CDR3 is CASSRTGGGDEQFF. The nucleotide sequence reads TGTGCCAGCAGCCGGACAGGGGGGGGGGATGAGCAGTTCTTC.